This T cell receptor beta chain was captured in a study of blood T cell repertoires in COVID-19. Looking at the study overall: The United States, Italy and Spain provided the acute and convalescent COVID-19 samples. PBMCs, B-cell-depleted T cells, or T cells provided the cDNA or gDNA that made up the material.

TCRdb's table, derived via immunoSEQ multiplex PCR, lists solely in-frame clones and lacks some. The table records approximately 160,000 clones, 75% to 85% of them present only once. Germline assignment: CDR1 SGHAT and CDR2 FQNNGV. Trimming removed 6 bases from V and 0 bases from J, with 9 bases in between. The CDR3 runs 13 residues. This clonotype originated in a woman between 45 and 65 years old in a cohort sampled during active or convalescent COVID-19. Sequencing used peripheral blood. The gene calls are TRBV11-2 and TRBJ2-7; D unresolved. CDR3 bases: TGTGCCAGCAGACCTCTTAGCTCCTACGAGCAGTACTTC. This sequence encodes CASRPLSSYEQYF.